Listed below are T cell receptor beta chains from one sample, sequenced in a study of cytomegalovirus exposure and HLA in healthy donors. Here immunoSEQ multiplex PCR was the method, and the copy in TCRdb shows in-frame clones only, minus some. This table holds nearly 95,000 clones, 60% to 70% found once. The source material was PBMCs. The source of these receptors is a woman younger than 45 in good health and CMV-seronegative. Both conserved end residues are part of each CDR3. A D gene is named only where the DNA matches it firmly. Clone size is shown for a subset of rows, as once, few, many or a class of expanded clone.

clone_size: once; v_call: TRBV2; d_call: .; cdr3_length: 14; j_call: TRBJ1-3; cdr3_nt: TGTGCCAGCACCCAGGACAGCTCTGGAAACACCATATATTTT; cdr3_aa: CASTQDSSGNTIYF
clone_size: .; v_call: TRBV5-1; d_call: .; cdr3_length: 15; j_call: TRBJ1-2; cdr3_nt: TGCGCCAGCAGCTACGCTGGTGGCAGGGGAGATGGCTACACCTTC; cdr3_aa: CASSYAGGRGDGYTF
clone_size: .; v_call: TRBV28; d_call: .; cdr3_length: 12; j_call: TRBJ2-3; cdr3_nt: TGTGCCAGCAGTTTGCCCGGAGATACGCAGTATTTT; cdr3_aa: CASSLPGDTQYF
clone_size: few; v_call: TRBV19; d_call: .; cdr3_length: 15; j_call: TRBJ2-7; cdr3_nt: TGTGCCAGTAGTCCGCAATCCGGGACATCCTACGAGCAGTACTTC; cdr3_aa: CASSPQSGTSYEQYF
clone_size: .; v_call: TRBV7-2; d_call: TRBD2; cdr3_length: 16; j_call: TRBJ2-1; cdr3_nt: TGTGCCAGCAGCCCCCGGGGCGGGAGTTCCTACAATGAGCAGTTCTTC; cdr3_aa: CASSPRGGSSYNEQFF
clone_size: .; v_call: TRBV19; d_call: TRBD1; cdr3_length: 14; j_call: TRBJ1-5; cdr3_nt: TGTGCCAGTAGTTCGGACAGGGGCAGCCAGCCCCAGCATTTT; cdr3_aa: CASSSDRGSQPQHF
clone_size: .; v_call: TRBV18; d_call: TRBD2; cdr3_length: 15; j_call: TRBJ2-1; cdr3_nt: TGTGCCAGCTCATCGGGACTAGCGGGAGTCAATGAGCAGTTCTTC; cdr3_aa: CASSSGLAGVNEQFF
clone_size: .; v_call: TRBV10-2; d_call: .; cdr3_length: 13; j_call: TRBJ2-2; cdr3_nt: TGCGCCAGCAGAAAACGAGGGACCGGGGAGCTGTTTTTT; cdr3_aa: CASRKRGTGELFF
clone_size: .; v_call: TRBV9; d_call: TRBD1; cdr3_length: 18; j_call: TRBJ1-6; cdr3_nt: TGTGCCAGCAGCGGCCGGGGACAGACTCCATCCTATAATTCCCCCCTCCACTTT; cdr3_aa: CASSGRGQTPSYNSPLHF
clone_size: .; v_call: TRBV7-9; d_call: TRBD1; cdr3_length: 15; j_call: TRBJ2-2; cdr3_nt: TGTGCCAGCAGCTACGGGACAGGGGGGACCGGGGAGCTGTTTTTT; cdr3_aa: CASSYGTGGTGELFF
clone_size: .; v_call: TRBV11-2; d_call: .; cdr3_length: 14; j_call: TRBJ1-1; cdr3_nt: TGTGCCAGCAGCGTCGGAAGGGGGAACACTGAAGCTTTCTTT; cdr3_aa: CASSVGRGNTEAFF
clone_size: few; v_call: TRBV7-9; d_call: .; cdr3_length: 15; j_call: TRBJ1-2; cdr3_nt: TGTGCCAGCAGCCCTGTGAACAGGGCAAACTATGGCTACACCTTC; cdr3_aa: CASSPVNRANYGYTF
clone_size: .; v_call: TRBV11-2; d_call: TRBD1; cdr3_length: 18; j_call: TRBJ2-5; cdr3_nt: TGTGCCAGCAGCCATGGACAGGGTGGGTCGGGGTACCAAGAGACCCAGTACTTC; cdr3_aa: CASSHGQGGSGYQETQYF
clone_size: .; v_call: TRBV5-8; d_call: TRBD2; cdr3_length: 17; j_call: TRBJ2-5; cdr3_nt: TGTGCCAGCAGCTTGCGCCTAGCGGGGAATCTTCTAGAGACCCAGTACTTC; cdr3_aa: CASSLRLAGNLLETQYF
clone_size: .; v_call: TRBV28; d_call: TRBD1; cdr3_length: 15; j_call: TRBJ2-5; cdr3_nt: TGTGCCAGCAGACCGGGACAGGGGGCGATCGGGACCCAGTACTTC; cdr3_aa: CASRPGQGAIGTQYF
clone_size: .; v_call: TRBV28; d_call: TRBD2; cdr3_length: 16; j_call: TRBJ2-7; cdr3_nt: TGTGCCAGCACCTTTTCAACTAGCGGATATTCCTACGAGCAGTACTTC; cdr3_aa: CASTFSTSGYSYEQYF
clone_size: .; v_call: TRBV11-2; d_call: TRBD1; cdr3_length: 15; j_call: TRBJ1-1; cdr3_nt: TGTGCCAGCAGCCCCACCCGACAGGGATGGACTGAAGCTTTCTTT; cdr3_aa: CASSPTRQGWTEAFF
clone_size: .; v_call: TRBV4-3; d_call: .; cdr3_length: 18; j_call: TRBJ2-2; cdr3_nt: TGCGCCAGCAGCCAAGTCCGGCCCGGGACACAGAACACCGGGGAGCTGTTTTTT; cdr3_aa: CASSQVRPGTQNTGELFF
clone_size: .; v_call: TRBV18; d_call: TRBD1; cdr3_length: 19; j_call: TRBJ1-2; cdr3_nt: TGTGCCAGCTCACCCCGGACAGGGTCCTCAGAAGGGGCGAACTATGGCTACACCTTC; cdr3_aa: CASSPRTGSSEGANYGYTF
clone_size: .; v_call: TRBV27; d_call: TRBD1; cdr3_length: 15; j_call: TRBJ2-7; cdr3_nt: TGTGCCAGCAGTCCCAGGTGGACAGGGGACTACGAGCAGTACTTC; cdr3_aa: CASSPRWTGDYEQYF
clone_size: once; v_call: TRBV7-8; d_call: TRBD2; cdr3_length: 16; j_call: TRBJ2-7; cdr3_nt: TGTGCCAGCAGCTTGTTGCTAGCGGGGGTCCAATACGAGCAGTACTTC; cdr3_aa: CASSLLLAGVQYEQYF
clone_size: .; v_call: TRBV28; d_call: TRBD1; cdr3_length: 16; j_call: TRBJ1-1; cdr3_nt: TGTGCCAGCAGTTTATGGCGGACAGGGATGAACACTGAAGCTTTCTTT; cdr3_aa: CASSLWRTGMNTEAFF
clone_size: once; v_call: TRBV18; d_call: .; cdr3_length: 16; j_call: TRBJ1-1; cdr3_nt: TGTGCCAGCTCACCACCGATAGGGGCGAAGAACACTGAAGCTTTCTTT; cdr3_aa: CASSPPIGAKNTEAFF
clone_size: .; v_call: TRBV5-1; d_call: .; cdr3_length: 16; j_call: TRBJ2-3; cdr3_nt: TGCGCCAGCAGCCACGCTAGCAGCGCTAGCACAGATACGCAGTATTTT; cdr3_aa: CASSHASSASTDTQYF
clone_size: .; v_call: TRBV2; d_call: .; cdr3_length: 12; j_call: TRBJ2-5; cdr3_nt: TGTGCCAGCAGTGCACTAAGGGAGACCCAGTACTTC; cdr3_aa: CASSALRETQYF
clone_size: few; v_call: TRBV11-2; d_call: .; cdr3_length: 15; j_call: TRBJ2-2; cdr3_nt: TGTGCCAGCAGCCCCGCAGGGGTGAACACCGGGGAGCTGTTTTTT; cdr3_aa: CASSPAGVNTGELFF
clone_size: .; v_call: TRBV9; d_call: TRBD1; cdr3_length: 14; j_call: TRBJ2-7; cdr3_nt: TGTGCCAGCAGCGCGACAGGGTTGTCCTACGAGCAGTACTTC; cdr3_aa: CASSATGLSYEQYF
clone_size: few; v_call: TRBV19; d_call: .; cdr3_length: 15; j_call: TRBJ2-2; cdr3_nt: TGTGCCAGTAGGCGGGACGGCCTCGTTACCGGGGAGCTGTTTTTT; cdr3_aa: CASRRDGLVTGELFF
clone_size: once; v_call: TRBV5-1; d_call: .; cdr3_length: 16; j_call: TRBJ2-3; cdr3_nt: TGCGCCAGCAGCTTGGGTAGGGGGGGGCCGGGAGATACGCAGTATTTT; cdr3_aa: CASSLGRGGPGDTQYF
clone_size: few; v_call: TRBV9; d_call: .; cdr3_length: 14; j_call: TRBJ2-7; cdr3_nt: TGTGCCAGCAGCCCGGCGGCCCAACGGTACGAGCAGTACTTC; cdr3_aa: CASSPAAQRYEQYF
clone_size: .; v_call: TRBV5-1; d_call: TRBD2; cdr3_length: 15; j_call: TRBJ2-2; cdr3_nt: TGCGCCAGCTCCTACGGACTAGCGGGCACCGGGGAGCTGTTTTTT; cdr3_aa: CASSYGLAGTGELFF
clone_size: .; v_call: TRBV30; d_call: .; cdr3_length: 13; j_call: TRBJ2-7; cdr3_nt: TGTGCAGCAATGGGTACTAGCTCCTACGAGCAGTACTTC; cdr3_aa: CAAMGTSSYEQYF
clone_size: .; v_call: TRBV27; d_call: .; cdr3_length: 14; j_call: TRBJ2-2; cdr3_nt: TGTGCCAGCAGTTTCAGGCAGACAACCGGGGAGCTGTTTTTT; cdr3_aa: CASSFRQTTGELFF
clone_size: .; v_call: TRBV19; d_call: TRBD2; cdr3_length: 16; j_call: TRBJ2-1; cdr3_nt: TGTGCCACCGGAGACTTAGCGGGAGCCTTCTACAATGAGCAGTTCTTC; cdr3_aa: CATGDLAGAFYNEQFF
clone_size: few; v_call: TRBV4-1; d_call: .; cdr3_length: 15; j_call: TRBJ2-4; cdr3_nt: TGCGCCAGCAGCCTTATCCCGTCGGGTACAAACATTCAGTACTTC; cdr3_aa: CASSLIPSGTNIQYF
clone_size: .; v_call: TRBV9; d_call: .; cdr3_length: 15; j_call: TRBJ1-1; cdr3_nt: TGTGCCAGCAGCGTAGGGGAGAGGGTAGGGACTGAAGCTTTCTTT; cdr3_aa: CASSVGERVGTEAFF
clone_size: once; v_call: TRBV7-9; d_call: TRBD1; cdr3_length: 15; j_call: TRBJ1-4; cdr3_nt: TGTGCCAGCAGCTTAAGGGGGCAAACTAATGAAAAACTGTTTTTT; cdr3_aa: CASSLRGQTNEKLFF
clone_size: few; v_call: TRBV28; d_call: .; cdr3_length: 14; j_call: TRBJ1-1; cdr3_nt: TGTGCCAGCAGTTTCGACAGTCAAGGGTGGGGAGCTTTCTTT; cdr3_aa: CASSFDSQGWGAFF
clone_size: .; v_call: TRBV4-1; d_call: TRBD2; cdr3_length: 17; j_call: TRBJ2-7; cdr3_nt: TGCGCCAGCAGCCAAGAGGCACTAGCGGGAGTAGTGCACGAGCAGTACTTC; cdr3_aa: CASSQEALAGVVHEQYF
clone_size: .; v_call: TRBV7-8; d_call: TRBD2; cdr3_length: 16; j_call: TRBJ2-3; cdr3_nt: TGTGCCAGCAGCACCCCCGGGCGGGGGGGCACAGATACGCAGTATTTT; cdr3_aa: CASSTPGRGGTDTQYF
clone_size: .; v_call: TRBV10-1; d_call: TRBD2; cdr3_length: 13; j_call: TRBJ2-1; cdr3_nt: TGCGCCAGCAGTGGAGGGACTAGCGATGAGCAGTTCTTC; cdr3_aa: CASSGGTSDEQFF
clone_size: .; v_call: TRBV27; d_call: TRBD1; cdr3_length: 15; j_call: TRBJ2-7; cdr3_nt: TGTGCCAGCAGTTTCCTTGGGACAGGGTCAAACGAGCAGTACTTC; cdr3_aa: CASSFLGTGSNEQYF